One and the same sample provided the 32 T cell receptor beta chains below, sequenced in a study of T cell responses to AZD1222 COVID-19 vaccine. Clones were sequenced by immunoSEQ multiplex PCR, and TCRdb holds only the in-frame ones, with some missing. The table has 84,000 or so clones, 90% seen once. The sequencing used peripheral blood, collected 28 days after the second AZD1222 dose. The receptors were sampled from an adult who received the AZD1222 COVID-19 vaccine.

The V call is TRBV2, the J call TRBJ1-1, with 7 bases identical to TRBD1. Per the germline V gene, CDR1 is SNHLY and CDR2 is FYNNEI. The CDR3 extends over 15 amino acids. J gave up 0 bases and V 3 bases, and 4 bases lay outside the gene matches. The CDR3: CASSDWGQMNTEAFF. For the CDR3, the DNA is TGTGCCAGCAGTGATTGGGGACAGATGAACACTGAAGCTTTCTTT.

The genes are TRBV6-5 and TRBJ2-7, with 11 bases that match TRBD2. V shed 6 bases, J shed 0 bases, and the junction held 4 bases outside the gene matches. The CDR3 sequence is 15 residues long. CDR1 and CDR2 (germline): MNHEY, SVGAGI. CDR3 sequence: CASRLGTSGSYEQYF. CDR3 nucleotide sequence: TGTGCCAGCAGGCTAGGGACTAGCGGCTCCTACGAGCAGTACTTC.

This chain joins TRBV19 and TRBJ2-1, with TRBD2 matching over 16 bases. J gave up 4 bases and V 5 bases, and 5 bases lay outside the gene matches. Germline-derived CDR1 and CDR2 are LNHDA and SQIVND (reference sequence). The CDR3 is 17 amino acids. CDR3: CASSSGTSGRGYNEQFF. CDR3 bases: TGTGCCAGTAGTTCCGGGACTAGCGGGAGGGGATACAATGAGCAGTTCTTC.

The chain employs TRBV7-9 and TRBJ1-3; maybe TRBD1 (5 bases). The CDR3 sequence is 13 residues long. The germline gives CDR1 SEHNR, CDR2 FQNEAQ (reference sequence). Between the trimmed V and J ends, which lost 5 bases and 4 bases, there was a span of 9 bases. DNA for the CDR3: TGTGCCAGCAGCCCAGGGTTCGGAAACACCATATATTTT. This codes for CASSPGFGNTIYF.

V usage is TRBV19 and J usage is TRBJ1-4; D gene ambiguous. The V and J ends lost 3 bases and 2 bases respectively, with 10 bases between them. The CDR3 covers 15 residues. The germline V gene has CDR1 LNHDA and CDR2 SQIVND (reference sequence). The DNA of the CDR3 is TGTGCCAGTAGTATCTCGAGGCTTACTAATGAAAAACTGTTTTTT. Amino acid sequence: CASSISRLTNEKLFF. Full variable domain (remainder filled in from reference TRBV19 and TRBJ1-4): DGGITQSPKYLFRKEGQNVTLSCEQNLNHDAMYWYRQDPGQGLRLIYYSQIVNDFQKGDIAEGYSVSREKKESFPLTVTSAQKNPTAFYLCASSISRLTNEKLFFGSGTQLSVL.

Here the CDR3 reads CASSPSRGNQPQHF. In nucleotides, the CDR3 is TGTGCCAGCAGTCCCTCCCGAGGCAATCAGCCCCAGCATTTT. The chain uses TRBV6-5 and TRBJ1-5; D remains ambiguous. CDR3 size: 14 residues. V lost 5 bases and J lost 2, with 10 bases in between. CDR1 and CDR2 from the germline V gene are MNHEY and SVGAGI.

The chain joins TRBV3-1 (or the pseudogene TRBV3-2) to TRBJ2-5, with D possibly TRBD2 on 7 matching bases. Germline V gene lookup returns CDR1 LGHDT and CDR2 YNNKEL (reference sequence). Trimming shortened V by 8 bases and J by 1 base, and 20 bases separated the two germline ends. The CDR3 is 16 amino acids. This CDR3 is CASWLKGGGFQETQYF. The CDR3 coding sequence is TGTGCCAGCTGGCTTAAAGGGGGGGGGTTCCAAGAGACCCAGTACTTC.

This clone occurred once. The CDR3 loop reads CASSYSPGSYEQYF. As DNA, the CDR3 is TGTGCCAGCAGTTACTCGCCCGGGAGCTACGAGCAGTACTTC. The chain has TRBV6-2 or TRBV6-3 and TRBJ2-7; perhaps TRBD2 as D (6 bases). This CDR3 region has 14 residues. Germline lookup yields CDR1 MNHEY and CDR2 SVGEGT. V lost 0 bases to trimming and J lost 3 bases, with 9 bases between them.

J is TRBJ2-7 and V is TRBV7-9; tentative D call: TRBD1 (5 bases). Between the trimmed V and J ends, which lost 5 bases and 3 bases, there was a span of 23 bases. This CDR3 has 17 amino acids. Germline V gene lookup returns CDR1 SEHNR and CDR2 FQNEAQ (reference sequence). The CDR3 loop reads CASSGAGRGALRYEQYF. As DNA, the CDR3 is TGTGCCAGCAGCGGGGCAGGTAGAGGAGCGCTACGCTACGAGCAGTACTTC.

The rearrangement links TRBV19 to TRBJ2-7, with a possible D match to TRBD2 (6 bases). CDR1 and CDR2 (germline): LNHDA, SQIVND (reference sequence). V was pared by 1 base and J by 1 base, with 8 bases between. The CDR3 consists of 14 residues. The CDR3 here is CASSIAGVSYEQYF. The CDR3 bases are TGTGCCAGTAGTATAGCGGGGGTTTCCTACGAGCAGTACTTC.

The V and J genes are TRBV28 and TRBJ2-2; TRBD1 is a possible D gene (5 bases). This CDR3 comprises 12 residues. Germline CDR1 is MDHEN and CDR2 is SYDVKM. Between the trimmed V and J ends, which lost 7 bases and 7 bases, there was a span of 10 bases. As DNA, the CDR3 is TGTGCCAGCACAGGGATGGTCGGGGAGCTGTTTTTT. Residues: CASTGMVGELFF.

CDR3 residues: CAWDGTAHQETQYF. CDR3 sequence (DNA): TGTGCCTGGGACGGGACAGCCCACCAAGAGACCCAGTACTTC. The chain combines TRBV30 with TRBJ2-5; TRBD1 matches at 7 bases. V trimming: 5 bases; J trimming: 0 bases; junction bases outside the gene matches: 6. The germline CDR1 and CDR2 sequences are GTSNPN and SVGIG (reference sequence). The CDR3 has 14 residues.

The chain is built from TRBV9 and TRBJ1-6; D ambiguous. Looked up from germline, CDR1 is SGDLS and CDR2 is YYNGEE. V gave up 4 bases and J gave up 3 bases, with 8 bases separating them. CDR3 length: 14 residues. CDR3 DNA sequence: TGTGCCAGCAGCCCGACGGTCTATAATTCACCCCTCCACTTT. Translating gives CASSPTVYNSPLHF.

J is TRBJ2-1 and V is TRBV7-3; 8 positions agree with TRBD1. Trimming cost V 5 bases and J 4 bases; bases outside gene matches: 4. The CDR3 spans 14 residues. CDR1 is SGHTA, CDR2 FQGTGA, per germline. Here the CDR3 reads CASSPGQDYNEQFF. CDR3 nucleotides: TGTGCCAGCAGCCCGGGACAGGATTACAATGAGCAGTTCTTC.

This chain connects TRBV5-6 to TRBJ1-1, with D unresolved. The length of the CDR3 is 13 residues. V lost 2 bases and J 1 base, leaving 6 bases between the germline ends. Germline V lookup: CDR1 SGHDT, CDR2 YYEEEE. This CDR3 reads CASSFNRNTEAFF. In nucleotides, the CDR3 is TGTGCCAGCAGCTTCAATCGGAACACTGAAGCTTTCTTT.

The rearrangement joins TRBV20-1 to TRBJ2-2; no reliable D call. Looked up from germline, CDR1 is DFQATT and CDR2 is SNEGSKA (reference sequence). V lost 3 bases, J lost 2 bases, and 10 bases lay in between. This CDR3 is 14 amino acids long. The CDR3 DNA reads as TGCAGTGCTAGTCACAAGGCTAACACCGGGGAGCTGTTTTTT. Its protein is CSASHKANTGELFF.

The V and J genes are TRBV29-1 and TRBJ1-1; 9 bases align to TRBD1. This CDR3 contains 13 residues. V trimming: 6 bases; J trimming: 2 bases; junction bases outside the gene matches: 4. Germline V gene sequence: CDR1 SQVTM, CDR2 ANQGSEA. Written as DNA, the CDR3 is TGCAGCGTAGGACAGGGGACCAACACTGAAGCTTTCTTT. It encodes CSVGQGTNTEAFF.

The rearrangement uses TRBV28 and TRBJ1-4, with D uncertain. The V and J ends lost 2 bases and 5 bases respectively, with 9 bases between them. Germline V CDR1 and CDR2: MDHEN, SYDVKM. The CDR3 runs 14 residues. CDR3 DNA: TGTGCCAGCAGTTTACCCGGCCAGAATGAAAAACTGTTTTTT. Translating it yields CASSLPGQNEKLFF.

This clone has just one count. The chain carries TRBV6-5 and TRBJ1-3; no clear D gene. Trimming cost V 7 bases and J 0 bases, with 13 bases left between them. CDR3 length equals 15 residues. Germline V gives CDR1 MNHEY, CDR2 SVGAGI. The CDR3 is CASKTQAYSGNTIYF. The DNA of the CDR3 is TGTGCCAGCAAGACCCAAGCCTACTCTGGAAACACCATATATTTT.

CDR3 nucleotide sequence: TGTGCCAGCAGCTTCCGATTAGGGGGCTGGGGCTACACCTTC. Its protein is CASSFRLGGWGYTF. The genes are TRBV27 and TRBJ1-2; 7 positions agree with TRBD1. After removal of 6 bases from V and 8 bases from J, the junction contained 12 bases not matched to a gene. The CDR3 spans 14 residues. Germline CDR1 and CDR2: MNHEY and SMNVEV (reference sequence).

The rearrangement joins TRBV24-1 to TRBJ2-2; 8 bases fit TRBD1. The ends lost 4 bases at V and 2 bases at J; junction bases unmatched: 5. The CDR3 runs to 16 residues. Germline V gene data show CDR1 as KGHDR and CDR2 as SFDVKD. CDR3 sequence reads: CATSEATGANTGELFF. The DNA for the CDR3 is TGTGCCACCAGTGAGGCGACAGGGGCCAACACCGGGGAGCTGTTTTTT.

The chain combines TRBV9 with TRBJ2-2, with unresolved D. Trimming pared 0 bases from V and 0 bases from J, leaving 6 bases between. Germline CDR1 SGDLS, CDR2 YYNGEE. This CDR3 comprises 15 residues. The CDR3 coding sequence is TGTGCCAGCAGCGTAGAGGCGGCGAACACCGGGGAGCTGTTTTTT. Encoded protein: CASSVEAANTGELFF.

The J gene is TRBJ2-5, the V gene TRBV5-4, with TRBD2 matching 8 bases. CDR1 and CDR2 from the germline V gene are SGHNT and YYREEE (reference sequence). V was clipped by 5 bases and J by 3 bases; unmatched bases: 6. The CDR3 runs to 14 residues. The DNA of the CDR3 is TGTGCCAGCAGTTTAGCGGGGCGGGAAGAGACCCAGTACTTC. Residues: CASSLAGREETQYF.

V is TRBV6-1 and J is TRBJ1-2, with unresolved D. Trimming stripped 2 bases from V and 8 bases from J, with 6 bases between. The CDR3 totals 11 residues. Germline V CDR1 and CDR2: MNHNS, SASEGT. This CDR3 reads CASSEQTGYTF. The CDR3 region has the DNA TGTGCCAGCAGTGAACAGACGGGCTACACCTTC.

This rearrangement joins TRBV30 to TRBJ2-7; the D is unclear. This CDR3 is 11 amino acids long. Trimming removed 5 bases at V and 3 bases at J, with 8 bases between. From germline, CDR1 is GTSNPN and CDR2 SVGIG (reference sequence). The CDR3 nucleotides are TGTGCCTGGGCTGGGCTCTACGAGCAGTACTTC. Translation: CAWAGLYEQYF.

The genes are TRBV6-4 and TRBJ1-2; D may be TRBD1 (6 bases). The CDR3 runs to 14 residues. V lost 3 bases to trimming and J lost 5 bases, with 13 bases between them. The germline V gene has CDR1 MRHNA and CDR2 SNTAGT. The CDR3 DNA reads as TGTGCCAGCAGTGAGTCAGGGGTGGCATATGGCTACACCTTC. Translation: CASSESGVAYGYTF.

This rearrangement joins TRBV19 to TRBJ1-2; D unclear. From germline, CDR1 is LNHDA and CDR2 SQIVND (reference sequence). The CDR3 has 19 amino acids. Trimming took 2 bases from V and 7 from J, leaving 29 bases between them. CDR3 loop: CASSITPLRLDRFLSGYTF. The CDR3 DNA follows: TGTGCCAGTAGTATAACTCCATTACGTTTGGATCGTTTTTTAAGTGGCTACACCTTC.

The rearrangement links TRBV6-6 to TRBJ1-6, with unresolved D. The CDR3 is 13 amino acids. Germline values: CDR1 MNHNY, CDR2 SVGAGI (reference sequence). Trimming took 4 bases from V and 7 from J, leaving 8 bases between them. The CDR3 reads CASSSQRNSPLHF. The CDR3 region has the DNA TGTGCCAGCAGTTCGCAGAGGAATTCACCCCTCCACTTT.

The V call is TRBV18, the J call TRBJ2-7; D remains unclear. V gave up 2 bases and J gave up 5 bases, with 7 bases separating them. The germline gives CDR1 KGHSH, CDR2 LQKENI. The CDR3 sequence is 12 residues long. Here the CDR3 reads CASSPRGDEQYF. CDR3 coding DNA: TGTGCCAGCTCACCAAGAGGAGACGAGCAGTACTTC.

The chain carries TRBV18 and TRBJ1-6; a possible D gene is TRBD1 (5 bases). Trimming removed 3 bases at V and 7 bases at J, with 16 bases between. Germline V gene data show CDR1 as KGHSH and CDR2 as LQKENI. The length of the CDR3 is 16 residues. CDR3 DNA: TGTGCCAGCTCACCCATTTCCGGGACGCGAAATTCACCCCTCCACTTT. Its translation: CASSPISGTRNSPLHF.

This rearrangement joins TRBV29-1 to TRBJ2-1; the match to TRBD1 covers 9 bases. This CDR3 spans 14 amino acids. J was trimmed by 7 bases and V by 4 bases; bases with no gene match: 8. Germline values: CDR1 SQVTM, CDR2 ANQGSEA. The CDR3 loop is CSVGGGQGGNEQFF. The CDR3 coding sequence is TGCAGCGTTGGTGGGGGACAGGGAGGGAATGAGCAGTTCTTC.

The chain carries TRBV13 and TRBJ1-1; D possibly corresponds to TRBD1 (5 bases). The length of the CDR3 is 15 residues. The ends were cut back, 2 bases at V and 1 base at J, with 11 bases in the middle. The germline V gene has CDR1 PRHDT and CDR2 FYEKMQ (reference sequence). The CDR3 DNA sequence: TGTGCCAGCAGCTTACTGGCTGGACAGAACACTGAAGCTTTCTTT. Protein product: CASSLLAGQNTEAFF.